The 26 T cell receptor beta chains listed next were all sequenced from one sample in a study of T-cell memory formation after mild COVID-19. MiXCR, applied by TCRdb to the 5' RACE reads, yields one record per CDR3 protein. Here the sample spans under 350,000 distinct CDR3 sequences, about a sixth being singletons. The sample taken for sequencing was PBMCs or a T cell subset sorted from them (not recorded which). The receptors originated from a man between 18 and 35 years old who had mild COVID-19 (a few samples of this study predate the infection). Cell type and time point are not known.

V and J are TRBV18 and TRBJ2-7, with D possibly matching TRBD1 (5 bases). This CDR3 contains 13 residues. Germline CDR1 reads KGHSH; CDR2 reads LQKENI. V shed 0 bases and J shed 6 bases, with 9 bases lying between them. The CDR3 protein is CASSPPDSSEQYV. The CDR3 region has the DNA TGTGCCAGCTCACCACCAGACAGTAGCGAGCAGTACGTC.

This clonotype appeared a few times. The chain links TRBV27 to TRBJ2-2; D is uncertain. Trimming cost V 3 bases and J 6 bases, with 11 bases left between them. Germline CDR1 and CDR2: MNHEY and SMNVEV (reference sequence). CDR3 length: 14 residues. CDR3 coding DNA: TGTGCCAGCAGTTTTTGGGTCGAACCCGGGGAGCTGTTTTTT. This gives the protein CASSFWVEPGELFF.

Remarks on this clonotype: The junction does not match germline at one end; this may be a read error. This sequence joins TRBV5-6 and TRBJ2-1; 7 positions match TRBD1. The CDR3 is made up of 13 amino acids. CDR1 and CDR2 (germline): SGHDT, YYEEEE. CDR3 loop: CASSLPEDRQRIF. CDR3 bases: TGTGCCAGCAGCCTCCCCGAGGACAGGCAAAGGATCTTC.

This clonotype occurred a few times. The CDR3 protein is CSASVREGGYTF. The CDR3 DNA follows: TGCAGTGCTAGTGTCAGGGAGGGTGGCTACACCTTC. The V and J genes are TRBV20-1 and TRBJ1-2; a weak D match, TRBD1 (5 bases). This CDR3 has 12 residues. Deletions cut 3 bases from V and 7 bases from J, with 12 bases between. Looked up from germline, CDR1 is DFQATT and CDR2 is SNEGSKA (reference sequence).

This chain uses TRBV14 with TRBJ2-3; TRBD2 agrees at 8 bases. This CDR3 has 16 residues. The germline V gene encodes CDR1 SGHDN and CDR2 FVKESK. After removal of 3 bases from V and 0 bases from J, the junction contained 5 bases not matched to a gene. The CDR3 nucleotides are TGTGCCAGCAGCCAGTTGAGCGGGGGAAGCACAGATACGCAGTATTTT. Its protein is CASSQLSGGSTDTQYF. Full variable domain (outside the CDR3, taken from reference TRBV14 and TRBJ2-3): EAGVTQFPSHSVIEKGQTVTLRCDPISGHDNLYWYRRVMGKEIKFLLHFVKESKQDESGMPNNRFLAERTGGTYSTLKVQPAELEDSGVYFCASSQLSGGSTDTQYFGPGTRLTVL.

The V gene is TRBV5-1, the J gene TRBJ2-3, with TRBD2 matching over 14 bases. V shed 4 bases and J 2 bases; nucleotides not matched to a gene: 6. This CDR3 is built from 17 residues. The germline V gene encodes CDR1 SGHRS and CDR2 YFSETQ. The CDR3 coding sequence is TGCGCCAGCAGCCCTGGACTAGCGGGGGGTGACACAGATACGCAGTATTTT. Amino acids: CASSPGLAGGDTDTQYF.

V and J are TRBV12-3 or TRBV12-4 and TRBJ1-4; no clear D gene. This CDR3 contains 14 residues. Trimming stripped 6 bases from V and 3 bases from J, with 11 bases between. The CDR3 loop reads CASSKMAPNEKLFF. The CDR3 bases are TGTGCCAGCAGCAAAATGGCGCCTAATGAAAAACTGTTTTTT.

The chain uses TRBV25-1 and TRBJ2-1, with D maybe TRBD2 (5 bases). The CDR3 is 13 amino acids. The V end was cut by 6 bases, the J end by 3 bases, with 9 bases between. CDR1 is MGHDK and CDR2 is SYGVNS in the germline V gene. CDR3 sequence (DNA): TGTGCCAGCAGCACCCGGGGCTACAATGAGCAGTTCTTC. This codes for CASSTRGYNEQFF.

Comment on this clonotype: An end of the junction differs from the germline gene, which may be a read error. This chain links TRBV3-1 with TRBJ1-4, with D maybe TRBD1 (5 bases). This CDR3 comprises 15 residues. Germline V gene data show CDR1 as LGHDT and CDR2 as YNNKEL (reference sequence). In nucleotides, the CDR3 is TGTGCCAGCAGTGATACCGGGACCACTACTGAAAAACTGTTTTTT. Protein sequence: CASSDTGTTTEKLFF.

The V and J genes are TRBV11-2 and TRBJ2-5, with a tentative D call TRBD2 (5 bases). Deletions cut 6 bases from V and 1 base from J, with 12 bases between. The CDR3 loop spans 14 amino acids. Germline V lookup: CDR1 SGHAT, CDR2 FQNNGV. The CDR3 protein is CASRSGGPQETQYF. The DNA of the CDR3 is TGTGCCAGCAGATCAGGAGGCCCCCAAGAGACCCAGTACTTC.

The rearrangement uses TRBV5-6 and TRBJ2-1; D not certain. This CDR3 contains 19 residues. V was cut by 3 bases and J by 0 bases, with 22 bases left in between. From germline, CDR1 is SGHDT and CDR2 YYEEEE. The CDR3 loop is CASSSTRSLGLSSYNEQFF. The CDR3 DNA reads as TGTGCCAGCAGCTCAACCCGCTCATTGGGGTTATCCTCCTACAATGAGCAGTTCTTC.

This chain links TRBV12-3 or TRBV12-4 with TRBJ2-6; D might be TRBD1 or TRBD2, each matching 6 bases. The CDR3 length is 16 residues. Trimming took off 6 bases at V and 0 bases at J, with 12 bases between the two ends. CDR3 region: CASSPGGGSGANVLTF. CDR3 coding DNA: TGTGCCAGCAGCCCCGGAGGGGGCTCTGGGGCCAACGTCCTGACTTTC.

This clonotype turned up a few times. J is TRBJ1-1 and V is TRBV29-1; 7 positions match TRBD1. After removal of 7 bases from V and 0 bases from J, the junction contained 5 bases not matched to a gene. The V gene's germline CDR1 is SQVTM and CDR2 ANQGSEA. The CDR3 is 13 residues long. Written as DNA, the CDR3 is TGCAGCGGCACGACAGGGTTGAACACTGAAGCTTTCTTT. It translates to CSGTTGLNTEAFF.

The gene calls are TRBV7-2 and TRBJ1-1, with D possibly being TRBD1 (5 bases). The germline gives CDR1 SGHTA, CDR2 FQGNSA. The CDR3 is 12 amino acids. Trimming cost V 8 bases and J 4 bases, with 11 bases left between them. DNA of the CDR3: TGTGCCAGCGGCAGGGTCGTCACTGAAGCTTTCTTT. Protein sequence: CASGRVVTEAFF.

This clonotype was observed a handful of times. This rearrangement joins TRBV12-3 or TRBV12-4 to TRBJ1-1; 9 nucleotides line up with TRBD1. V was clipped by 7 bases and J by 0 bases; unmatched bases: 12. The CDR3 is 17 residues long. The DNA for the CDR3 is TGTGCCAGCAATCAAGGGACAGGGTCCCTGATGAACACTGAAGCTTTCTTT. This translates into CASNQGTGSLMNTEAFF.

This clonotype has ten or more counts. V gene TRBV4-2 combines with J gene TRBJ1-5, with unresolved D. The germline V gene encodes CDR1 LGHNA and CDR2 YNFKEQ. This CDR3 is 16 amino acids long. Trimming stripped 0 bases from V and 5 bases from J, with 14 bases between. In DNA form, the CDR3 reads TGTGCCAGCAGCCAAGATCGAGGGTTTGGCCATCAGCCCCAGCATTTT. It translates to CASSQDRGFGHQPQHF.

The V call is TRBV4-2, the J call TRBJ1-1; D ambiguous. The length of the CDR3 is 13 residues. Trimming shortened V by 0 bases and J by 11 bases, and 13 bases separated the two germline ends. Germline V lookup: CDR1 LGHNA, CDR2 YNFKEQ. CDR3 in DNA: TGTGCCAGCAGCCAAGAGAGGGAATATGGGGCTTTCTTT. It translates to CASSQEREYGAFF.

The genes are TRBV6-5 and TRBJ1-6; maybe TRBD1 (5 bases). The length of the CDR3 is 15 residues. Trimming shortened V by 6 bases and J by 8 bases, and 17 bases separated the two germline ends. Germline V gene sequence: CDR1 MNHEY, CDR2 SVGAGI. The CDR3 DNA follows: TGTGCCAGCAGACCCGGGGGGATCCGGGATTCACCCCTCCACTTT. Its translation: CASRPGGIRDSPLHF.

The CDR3 sequence is CASSRQGANQPQHF. The CDR3 bases are TGTGCCAGCAGTAGACAGGGGGCCAATCAGCCCCAGCATTTT. The gene calls are TRBV27 and TRBJ1-5; 10 bases align to TRBD1. Germline assignment: CDR1 MNHEY and CDR2 SMNVEV (reference sequence). The CDR3 covers 14 residues. Trimming took 5 bases from V and 3 from J; bases not matched to a gene: 1.

This rearrangement joins TRBV15 to TRBJ1-2; D uncertain. This CDR3 is built from 13 residues. Germline lookup yields CDR1 LNHNV and CDR2 YYDKDF (reference sequence). The V gene lost 0 bases and the J gene lost 5 bases, with 7 bases spanning the gap. The CDR3 nucleotides are TGTGCCACCAGCAGAGATGGCAGATATGGCTACACCTTC. This translates into CATSRDGRYGYTF.

The chain combines TRBV4-1 with TRBJ2-7, with 7 bases matching TRBD1. The CDR3 length is 17 residues. Trimming took 2 bases from V and 0 from J; bases not matched to a gene: 10. Looked up from germline, CDR1 is MGHRA and CDR2 is YSYEKL. CDR3 DNA: TGCGCCAGCAGCCAAACCTCCGTCACAGGGGACTCCTACGAGCAGTACTTC. Its translation: CASSQTSVTGDSYEQYF.

The rearrangement links TRBV5-4 to TRBJ1-2, with no clear D. The CDR3 sequence is 13 residues long. V shed 1 base and J shed 3 bases, with 7 bases lying between them. Germline CDR1 SGHNT, CDR2 YYREEE (reference sequence). The CDR3 DNA reads as TGTGCCAGCAGCTTGTCGAGGGACTATGGCTACACCTTC. It codes for CASSLSRDYGYTF.

There are a few counts of this clonotype. This chain connects TRBV12-3 or TRBV12-4 to TRBJ2-4; 7 positions agree with TRBD2. Trimming at V came to 5 bases and at J to 4 bases, leaving 5 bases not matched to a gene. The CDR3 sequence is 14 residues long. The CDR3 DNA reads TGTGCCAGCAGTCGGGAGGTGGGGAAAAACATTCAGTACTTC. It encodes CASSREVGKNIQYF.

V gene TRBV6-1 combines with J gene TRBJ1-6, with no clear D. The CDR3 has 12 amino acids. Trimming shortened V by 2 bases and J by 10 bases, and 6 bases separated the two germline ends. Germline V CDR1 and CDR2: MNHNS, SASEGT. The CDR3 DNA sequence: TGTGCCAGCAGTGAAATGGAATCACCCCTCCACTTT. Translated, it gives CASSEMESPLHF.

The sample holds a few counts of this clonotype. The gene calls are TRBV11-2 and TRBJ1-2; D possibly corresponds to TRBD1 (5 bases). The V and J ends lost 0 bases and 2 bases respectively, with 7 bases between them. Germline CDR1 SGHAT, CDR2 FQNNGV. The CDR3 has 14 amino acids. CDR3 sequence (DNA): TGTGCCAGCAGCTTAGACAGGGTGAACTATGGCTACACCTTC. Its translation is CASSLDRVNYGYTF.

This clonotype was detected ten times or more. The V and J genes are TRBV7-2 and TRBJ2-1, with 7 bases identical to TRBD1. V dropped 5 bases and J dropped 5; count of bases not matched to a gene: 6. The CDR3 runs to 14 residues. Germline V gene data show CDR1 as SGHTA and CDR2 as FQGNSA. As DNA, the CDR3 is TGTGCCAGCAGCCTCGGGACAGCCAACAATGAGCAGTTCTTC. Its translation is CASSLGTANNEQFF.